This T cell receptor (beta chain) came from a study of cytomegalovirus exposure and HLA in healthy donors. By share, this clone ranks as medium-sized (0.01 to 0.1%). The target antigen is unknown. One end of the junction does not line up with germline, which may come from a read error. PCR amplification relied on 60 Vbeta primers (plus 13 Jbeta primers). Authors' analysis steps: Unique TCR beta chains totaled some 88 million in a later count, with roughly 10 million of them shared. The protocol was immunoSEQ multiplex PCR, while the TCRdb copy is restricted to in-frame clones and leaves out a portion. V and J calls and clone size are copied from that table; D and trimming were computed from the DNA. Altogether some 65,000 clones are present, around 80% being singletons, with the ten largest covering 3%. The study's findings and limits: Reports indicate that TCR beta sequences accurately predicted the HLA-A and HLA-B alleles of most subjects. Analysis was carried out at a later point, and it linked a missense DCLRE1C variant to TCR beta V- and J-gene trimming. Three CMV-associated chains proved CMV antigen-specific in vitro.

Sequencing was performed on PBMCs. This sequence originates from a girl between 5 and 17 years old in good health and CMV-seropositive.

The CDR3 here is CASSYSTGLSNEQYF. As DNA, the CDR3 is TGTGCCAGCAGTTATTCTACAGGGCTCTCCAACGAGCAGTACTTC. J is TRBJ2-7 and V is TRBV6-5; D is possibly TRBD1 (6 bases). Germline CDR1 and CDR2: MNHEY and SVGAGI. The length of the CDR3 is 15 residues.